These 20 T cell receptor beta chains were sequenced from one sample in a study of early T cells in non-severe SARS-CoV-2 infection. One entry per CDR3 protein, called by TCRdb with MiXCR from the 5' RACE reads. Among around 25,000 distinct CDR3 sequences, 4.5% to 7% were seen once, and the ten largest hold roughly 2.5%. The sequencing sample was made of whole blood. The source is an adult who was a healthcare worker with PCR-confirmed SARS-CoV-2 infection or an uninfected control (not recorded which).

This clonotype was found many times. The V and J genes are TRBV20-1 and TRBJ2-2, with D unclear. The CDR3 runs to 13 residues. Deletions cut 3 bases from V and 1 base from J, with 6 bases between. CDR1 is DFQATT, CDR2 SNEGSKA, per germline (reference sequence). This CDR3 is CSARAGNTGELFF. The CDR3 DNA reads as TGCAGTGCTAGGGCAGGGAACACCGGGGAGCTGTTTTTT.

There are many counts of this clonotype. CDR3 sequence: CASSYGGGELFF. The DNA for the CDR3 is TGTGCCAGCAGTTACGGTGGGGGGGAGCTGTTTTTT. V is TRBV6-5 and J is TRBJ2-2; D gene uncertain. Trimming left V 2 bases short and J 8 bases short, with 6 bases between. This CDR3 is 12 amino acids long. CDR1 and CDR2 from the germline V gene are MNHEY and SVGAGI.

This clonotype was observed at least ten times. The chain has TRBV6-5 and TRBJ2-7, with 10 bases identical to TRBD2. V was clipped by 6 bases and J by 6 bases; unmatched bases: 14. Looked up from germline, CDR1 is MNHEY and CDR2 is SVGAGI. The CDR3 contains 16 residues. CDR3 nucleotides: TGTGCCAGCAGGCGTACCTATAGCGGGGGGCCCTCCGAGCAGTACTTC. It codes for CASRRTYSGGPSEQYF.

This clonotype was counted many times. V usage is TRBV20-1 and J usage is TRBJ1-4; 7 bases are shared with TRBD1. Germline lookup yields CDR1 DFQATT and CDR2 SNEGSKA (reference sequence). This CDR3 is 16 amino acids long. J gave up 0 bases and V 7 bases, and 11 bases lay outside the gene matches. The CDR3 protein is CSVLDREGATNEKLFF. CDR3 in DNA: TGCAGTGTCCTTGACAGGGAAGGGGCAACTAATGAAAAACTGTTTTTT.

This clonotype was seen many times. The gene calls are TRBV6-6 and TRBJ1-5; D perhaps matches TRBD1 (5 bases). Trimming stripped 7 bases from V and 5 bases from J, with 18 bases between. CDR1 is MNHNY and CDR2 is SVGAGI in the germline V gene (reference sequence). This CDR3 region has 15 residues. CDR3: CASTADGGQYQPQHF. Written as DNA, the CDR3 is TGTGCCAGCACCGCGGACGGTGGACAATATCAGCCCCAGCATTTT.

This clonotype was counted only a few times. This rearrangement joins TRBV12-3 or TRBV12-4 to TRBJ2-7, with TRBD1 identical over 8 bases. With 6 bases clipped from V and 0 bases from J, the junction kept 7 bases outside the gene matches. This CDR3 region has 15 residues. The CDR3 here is CASSSGQGPSYEQYF. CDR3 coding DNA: TGTGCCAGCAGCTCTGGACAGGGACCCTCCTACGAGCAGTACTTC.

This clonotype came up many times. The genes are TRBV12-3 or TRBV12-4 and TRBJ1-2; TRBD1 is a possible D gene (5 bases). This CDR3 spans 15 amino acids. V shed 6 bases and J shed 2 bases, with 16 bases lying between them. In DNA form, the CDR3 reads TGTGCCAGCAGCCCCTACGGGTCAGGGAACTATGGCTACACCTTC. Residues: CASSPYGSGNYGYTF.

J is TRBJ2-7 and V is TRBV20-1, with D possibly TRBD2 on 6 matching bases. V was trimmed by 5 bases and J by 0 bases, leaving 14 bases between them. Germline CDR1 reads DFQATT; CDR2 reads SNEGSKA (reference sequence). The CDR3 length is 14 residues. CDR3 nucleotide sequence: TGCAGTGCTGGAGCTAGCGACAGCTCCTACGAGCAGTACTTC. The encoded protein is CSAGASDSSYEQYF.

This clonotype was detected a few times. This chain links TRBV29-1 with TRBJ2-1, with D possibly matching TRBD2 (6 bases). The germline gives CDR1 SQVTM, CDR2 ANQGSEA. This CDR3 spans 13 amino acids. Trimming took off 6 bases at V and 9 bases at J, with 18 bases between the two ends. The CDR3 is CSVPLTGVSEQFF. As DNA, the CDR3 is TGCAGCGTCCCCTTAACGGGGGTTAGTGAGCAGTTCTTC.

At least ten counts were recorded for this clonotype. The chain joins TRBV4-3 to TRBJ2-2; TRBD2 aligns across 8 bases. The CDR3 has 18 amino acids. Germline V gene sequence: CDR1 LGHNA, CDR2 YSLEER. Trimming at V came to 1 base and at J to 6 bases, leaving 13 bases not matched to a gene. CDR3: CASSQARFSGEDPGELFF. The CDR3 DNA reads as TGCGCCAGCAGCCAAGCCCGCTTTAGCGGGGAAGACCCCGGGGAGCTGTTTTTT.

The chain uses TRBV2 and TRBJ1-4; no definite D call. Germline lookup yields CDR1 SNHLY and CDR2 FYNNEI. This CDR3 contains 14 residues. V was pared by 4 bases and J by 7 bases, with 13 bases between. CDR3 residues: CASSAAVTTEKLFF. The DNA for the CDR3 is TGTGCCAGCAGTGCGGCAGTCACCACTGAAAAACTGTTTTTT.

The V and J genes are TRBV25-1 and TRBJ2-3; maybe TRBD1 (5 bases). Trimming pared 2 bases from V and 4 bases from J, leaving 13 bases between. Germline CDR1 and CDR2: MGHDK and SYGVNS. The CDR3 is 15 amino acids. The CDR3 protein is CASSEPAGKADTQYF. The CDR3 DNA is TGTGCCAGCAGTGAACCGGCAGGGAAGGCAGATACGCAGTATTTT. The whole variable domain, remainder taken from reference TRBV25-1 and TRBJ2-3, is EADIYQTPRYLVIGTGKKITLECSQTMGHDKMYWYQQDPGMELHLIHYSYGVNSTEKGDLSSESTVSRIRTEHFPLTLESARPSHTSQYLCASSEPAGKADTQYFGPGTRLTVL.

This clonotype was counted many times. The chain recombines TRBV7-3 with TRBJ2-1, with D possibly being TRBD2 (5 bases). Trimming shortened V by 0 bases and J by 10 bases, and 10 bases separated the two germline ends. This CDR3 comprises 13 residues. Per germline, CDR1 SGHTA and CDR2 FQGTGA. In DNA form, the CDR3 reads TGTGCCAGCAGCTTAACACTAGTGGGAGAGCAGTTCTTC. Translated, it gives CASSLTLVGEQFF.

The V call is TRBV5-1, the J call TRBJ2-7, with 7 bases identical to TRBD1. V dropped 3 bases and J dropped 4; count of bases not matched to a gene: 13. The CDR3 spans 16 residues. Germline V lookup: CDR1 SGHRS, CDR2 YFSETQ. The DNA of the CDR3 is TGCGCCAGCAGCTGGGCTCCTAGGACAGGCGGTTACGAGCAGTACTTC. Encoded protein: CASSWAPRTGGYEQYF.

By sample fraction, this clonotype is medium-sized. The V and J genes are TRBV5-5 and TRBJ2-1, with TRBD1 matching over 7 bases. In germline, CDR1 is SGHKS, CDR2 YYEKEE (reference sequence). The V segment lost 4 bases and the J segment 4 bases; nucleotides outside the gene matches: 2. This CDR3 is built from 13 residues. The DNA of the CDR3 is TGTGCCAGCAGCAGACAGGGATACAATGAGCAGTTCTTC. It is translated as CASSRQGYNEQFF. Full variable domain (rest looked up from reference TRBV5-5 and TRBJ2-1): DAGVTQSPTHLIKTRGQQVTLRCSPISGHKSVSWYQQVLGQGPQFIFQYYEKEERGRGNFPDRFSARQFPNYSSELNVNALLLGDSALYLCASSRQGYNEQFFGPGTRLTVL.

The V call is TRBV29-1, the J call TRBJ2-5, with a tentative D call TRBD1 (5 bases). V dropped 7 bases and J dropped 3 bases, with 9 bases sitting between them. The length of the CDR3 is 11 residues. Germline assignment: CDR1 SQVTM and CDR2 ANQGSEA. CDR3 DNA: TGCAGCGACTTGACAGAAGAGACCCAGTACTTC. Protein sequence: CSDLTEETQYF.

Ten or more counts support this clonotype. The CDR3 DNA reads as TGTGCCAGCAGTATTAGCGGGGGGGCCTTTTTAAGAGGTGAGCAGTTCTTC. It specifies CASSISGGAFLRGEQFF. The chain has TRBV6-5 and TRBJ2-1, with TRBD2 matching 11 bases. The CDR3 has 17 amino acids. J lost 9 bases, V lost 5 bases, and 15 bases had no gene match. Germline V lookup: CDR1 MNHEY, CDR2 SVGAGI.

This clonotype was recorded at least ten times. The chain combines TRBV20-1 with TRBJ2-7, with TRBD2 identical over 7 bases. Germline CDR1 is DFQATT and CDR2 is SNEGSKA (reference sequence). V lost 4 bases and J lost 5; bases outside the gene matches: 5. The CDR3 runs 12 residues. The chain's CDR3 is CSATFAGDEQYF. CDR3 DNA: TGCAGTGCTACTTTCGCGGGGGACGAGCAGTACTTC.

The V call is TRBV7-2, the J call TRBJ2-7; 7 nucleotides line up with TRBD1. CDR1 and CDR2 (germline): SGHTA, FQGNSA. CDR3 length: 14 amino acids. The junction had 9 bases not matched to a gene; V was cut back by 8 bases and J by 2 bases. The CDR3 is CASARSGQTYEQYF. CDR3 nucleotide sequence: TGTGCCAGCGCACGATCGGGACAGACCTACGAGCAGTACTTC.

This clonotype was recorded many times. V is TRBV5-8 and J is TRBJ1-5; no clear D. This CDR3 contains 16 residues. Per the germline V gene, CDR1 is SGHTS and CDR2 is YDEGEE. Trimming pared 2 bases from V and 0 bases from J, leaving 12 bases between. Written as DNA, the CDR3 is TGTGCCAGCAGCTTTGGCACAGCGAATAGCAATCAGCCCCAGCATTTT. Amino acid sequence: CASSFGTANSNQPQHF.